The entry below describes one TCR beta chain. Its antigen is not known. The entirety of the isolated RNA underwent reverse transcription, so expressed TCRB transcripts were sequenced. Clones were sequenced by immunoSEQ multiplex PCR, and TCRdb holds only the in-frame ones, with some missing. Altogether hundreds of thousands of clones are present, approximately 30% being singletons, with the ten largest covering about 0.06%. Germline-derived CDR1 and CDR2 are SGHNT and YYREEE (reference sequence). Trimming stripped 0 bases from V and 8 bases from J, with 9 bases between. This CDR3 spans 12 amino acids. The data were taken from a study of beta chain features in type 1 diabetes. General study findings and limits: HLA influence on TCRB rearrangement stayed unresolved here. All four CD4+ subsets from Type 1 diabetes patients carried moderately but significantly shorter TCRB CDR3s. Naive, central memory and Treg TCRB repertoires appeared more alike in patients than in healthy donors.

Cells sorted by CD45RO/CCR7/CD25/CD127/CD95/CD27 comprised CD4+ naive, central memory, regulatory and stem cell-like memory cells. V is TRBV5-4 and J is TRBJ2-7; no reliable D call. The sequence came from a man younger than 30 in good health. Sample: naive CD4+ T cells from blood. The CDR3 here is CASSLGQMKQYF. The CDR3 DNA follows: TGTGCCAGCAGCTTGGGGCAGATGAAGCAGTACTTC.